The 29 T cell receptor beta chains below were found in one sample sequenced in a study of control samples from healthy donors and cancer patients. The table came from immunoSEQ multiplex PCR; TCRdb's copy has only in-frame clones and leaves some out. The sample records some 120,000 clones, approximately 89% being singletons. Sequenced: blood. The receptors stem from a man in his sixties in good health.

The chain joins TRBV2 to TRBJ2-3; perhaps TRBD2 as D (6 bases). Trimming shortened V by 4 bases and J by 6 bases, and 14 bases separated the two germline ends. This CDR3 comprises 14 residues. From germline, CDR1 is SNHLY and CDR2 FYNNEI. In DNA, the CDR3 is TGTGCCAGCAGTGTTCGGCAGGAGGGGGATACGCAGTATTTT. Translation: CASSVRQEGDTQYF.

This chain's CDR3 is CASSLPGGEGYTF. In DNA form, the CDR3 reads TGTGCCAGCAGCTTGCCCGGGGGCGAGGGCTACACCTTC. V and J are TRBV7-8 and TRBJ1-2; a weak D match, TRBD1 (6 bases). Trimming took 3 bases from V and 8 from J, leaving 13 bases between them. The CDR3 has 13 residues. Germline V gene data show CDR1 as SGHVS and CDR2 as FQNEAQ.

The genes are TRBV6-1 and TRBJ1-4; TRBD1 matches at 9 bases. This CDR3 has 16 amino acids. After removal of 3 bases from V and 6 bases from J, the junction contained 8 bases not matched to a gene. Germline V lookup: CDR1 MNHNS, CDR2 SASEGT. Written as DNA, the CDR3 is TGTGCCAGCAGTGATGTCAGGGGACAGGGCGATGAAAAACTGTTTTTT. It translates to CASSDVRGQGDEKLFF.

This chain uses TRBV6-2 or TRBV6-3 with TRBJ1-1; 12 positions match TRBD1. V shed 0 bases and J 6 bases; nucleotides not matched to a gene: 8. The CDR3 covers 17 residues. CDR1 is MNHEY and CDR2 is SVGEGT in the germline V gene. CDR3 bases: TGTGCCAGCAGTTACTCGAGGGACAGGGGGCGAGGTGCTGAAGCTTTCTTT. It yields the protein CASSYSRDRGRGAEAFF.

The CDR3 region has the DNA TGTGCCAGTAGTATTATAGATGGCAATCAGCCCCAGCATTTT. Translating gives CASSIIDGNQPQHF. The V gene is TRBV19, the J gene TRBJ1-5; the D is unclear. Trimming stripped 3 bases from V and 2 bases from J, with 8 bases between. Germline V gives CDR1 LNHDA, CDR2 SQIVND (reference sequence). The CDR3 sequence is 14 residues long.

In this sample, this clone turned up once. The rearrangement uses TRBV7-2 and TRBJ1-2; D call uncertain. CDR3 length: 13 amino acids. The V gene lost 2 bases and the J gene lost 4 bases, with 8 bases spanning the gap. Germline values: CDR1 SGHTA, CDR2 FQGNSA. This CDR3 is CASSLSQVYGYTF. As DNA, the CDR3 is TGTGCCAGCAGCTTAAGTCAAGTCTATGGCTACACCTTC.

The CDR3 nucleotides read TGTGCCAGCAGTTTGATTCCGATCCATAGCAATCAGCCCCAGCATTTT. Protein: CASSLIPIHSNQPQHF. This chain links TRBV27 with TRBJ1-5; no clear D. The CDR3 length is 16 residues. The germline V gene encodes CDR1 MNHEY and CDR2 SMNVEV (reference sequence). Trimming cost V 3 bases and J 0 bases, with 12 bases left between them.

This chain links TRBV2 with TRBJ1-4, with 7 bases fitting TRBD1. CDR1 is SNHLY and CDR2 is FYNNEI in the germline V gene. The CDR3 totals 16 residues. The V and J ends lost 3 bases and 4 bases, in that order; junction bases with no gene match: 8. CDR3 residues: CASSEDSRGHNEKLFF. DNA for the CDR3: TGTGCCAGCAGTGAGGATTCTAGGGGGCATAATGAAAAACTGTTTTTT. The full variable domain, rest sourced from reference TRBV2 and TRBJ1-4, is EPEVTQTPSHQVTQMGQEVILRCVPISNHLYFYWYRQILGQKVEFLVSFYNNEISEKSEIFDDQFSVERPDGSNFTLKIRSTKLEDSAMYFCASSEDSRGHNEKLFFGSGTQLSVL.

This clone has only a few counts. Other DNA sequences within the sample encode an identical CDR3. The chain carries TRBV18 and TRBJ1-1; D is unresolved. Germline CDR1 reads KGHSH; CDR2 reads LQKENI. The CDR3 is 13 residues long. The V and J ends lost 1 base and 1 base respectively, with 4 bases between them. The DNA of the CDR3 is TGTGCCAGCTCACCACAGGGGAACACTGAAGCTTTCTTT. It codes for CASSPQGNTEAFF.

In this sample, this clone turned up a few times. The V gene is TRBV24-1, the J gene TRBJ2-1; D might be TRBD1 or TRBD2, each matching 6 bases. The V gene lost 4 bases and the J gene lost 7 bases, with 13 bases spanning the gap. Germline V lookup: CDR1 KGHDR, CDR2 SFDVKD. This CDR3 has 14 residues. Here the CDR3 reads CATSDLLGGNEQFF. The CDR3, as DNA: TGTGCCACCAGTGACTTATTAGGGGGGAATGAGCAGTTCTTC.

J is TRBJ2-5 and V is TRBV5-4; D is unclear. The CDR3 covers 14 residues. Trimming cost V 0 bases and J 1 base, with 7 bases left between them. Germline-derived CDR1 and CDR2 are SGHNT and YYREEE (reference sequence). The CDR3 loop reads CASSLESSQETQYF. The CDR3 region has the DNA TGTGCCAGCAGCTTGGAATCTAGCCAAGAGACCCAGTACTTC.

The J gene is TRBJ1-4, the V gene TRBV5-1; D is undetermined. Germline CDR1 reads SGHRS; CDR2 reads YFSETQ. The CDR3 has 13 amino acids. Trimming took off 7 bases at V and 0 bases at J, with 7 bases between the two ends. The DNA for the CDR3 is TGCGCCAGCGCAGCCGCAACTAATGAAAAACTGTTTTTT. Its protein is CASAAATNEKLFF.

V gene TRBV7-2 combines with J gene TRBJ1-5; D is ambiguous. Germline CDR1 SGHTA, CDR2 FQGNSA. Trimming removed 2 bases from V and 7 bases from J, with 15 bases in between. This CDR3 contains 15 residues. The CDR3 coding sequence is TGTGCCAGCAGCTTACCGGGTCTAGTAGGCCAGCCCCAGCATTTT. Protein sequence: CASSLPGLVGQPQHF. Based on the CDR3 plus reference TRBV7-2 and TRBJ1-5, the full variable domain is GAGVSQSPSNKVTEKGKDVELRCDPISGHTALYWYRQSLGQGLEFLIYFQGNSAPDKSGLPSDRFSAERTGGSVSTLTIQRTQQEDSAVYLCASSLPGLVGQPQHFGDGTRLSIL.

The rearrangement links TRBV7-2 to TRBJ2-7; TRBD2 aligns across 8 bases. J lost 2 bases, V lost 3 bases, and 6 bases had no gene match. This CDR3 region has 15 residues. From germline, CDR1 is SGHTA and CDR2 FQGNSA. CDR3 sequence reads: CASSFTSGQTYEQYF. Written as DNA, the CDR3 is TGTGCCAGCAGCTTTACTAGCGGCCAAACCTACGAGCAGTACTTC.

This clone was seen more than once but under ten times. V gene TRBV28 combines with J gene TRBJ2-2; a possible D gene is TRBD1 (6 bases). The length of the CDR3 is 15 residues. Germline CDR1 is MDHEN and CDR2 is SYDVKM. V lost 6 bases and J lost 5, with 16 bases in between. The CDR3 DNA follows: TGTGCCAGCAGACCTCCGGGACATAATACCGGGGAGCTGTTTTTT. As protein: CASRPPGHNTGELFF. The complete variable domain, with remaining parts taken from reference TRBV28 and TRBJ2-2, reads DVKVTQSSRYLVKRTGEKVFLECVQDMDHENMFWYRQDPGLGLRLIYFSYDVKMKEKGDIPEGYSVSREKKERFSLILESASTNQTSMYLCASRPPGHNTGELFFGEGSRLTVL.

About this clone: The same CDR3 is also encoded by other DNA sequences in this sample. The chain joins TRBV9 to TRBJ1-1; the D is unclear. From germline, CDR1 is SGDLS and CDR2 YYNGEE. V was trimmed by 0 bases and J by 1 base, leaving 7 bases between them. The CDR3 totals 14 residues. CDR3 sequence reads: CASSVGTANTEAFF. As DNA, the CDR3 is TGTGCCAGCAGCGTAGGGACGGCGAACACTGAAGCTTTCTTT.

This CDR3 reads CASSFGTTYEQYF. CDR3 DNA sequence: TGTGCCAGCAGCTTTGGGACCACCTACGAGCAGTACTTC. The chain combines TRBV5-6 with TRBJ2-7; possibly TRBD1 or TRBD2 for D (5 bases each). The CDR3 loop spans 13 amino acids. Germline V CDR1 and CDR2: SGHDT, YYEEEE. Trimming cost V 2 bases and J 2 bases, with 8 bases left between them. The full variable domain, with the rest looked up from reference TRBV5-6 and TRBJ2-7, is DAGVTQSPTHLIKTRGQQVTLRCSPKSGHDTVSWYQQALGQGPQFIFQYYEEEERQRGNFPDRFSGHQFPNYSSELNVNALLLGDSALYLCASSFGTTYEQYFGPGTRLTVT.

The V call is TRBV24-1, the J call TRBJ1-2, with D possibly matching TRBD1 (5 bases). Germline V CDR1 and CDR2: KGHDR, SFDVKD. Trimming removed 1 base at V and 1 base at J, with 12 bases between. This CDR3 region has 16 residues. The CDR3 sequence is CATSDFWGSLNYGYTF. CDR3 bases: TGTGCCACCAGTGATTTTTGGGGGTCCCTTAACTATGGCTACACCTTC.

This chain links TRBV7-9 with TRBJ1-2; unclear D gene. Per germline, CDR1 SEHNR and CDR2 FQNEAQ (reference sequence). The germline V and J ends were trimmed by 1 base and 3 bases, with 12 bases remaining between them. The CDR3 length is 15 residues. CDR3 amino acids: CASSLGEGKDYGYTF. In DNA, the CDR3 is TGTGCCAGCAGCTTAGGAGAAGGGAAGGACTATGGCTACACCTTC. Looking up the rest from reference TRBV7-9 and TRBJ1-2 gives the full variable domain: DTGVSQNPRHKITKRGQNVTFRCDPISEHNRLYWYRQTLGQGPEFLTYFQNEAQLEKSRLLSDRFSAERPKGSFSTLEIQRTEQGDSAMYLCASSLGEGKDYGYTFGSGTRLTVV.

This clone was recorded only once. CDR3 DNA sequence: TGTGCCAGCTCAGAATCCCACGGGAACACTGAAGCTTTCTTT. This sequence encodes CASSESHGNTEAFF. This rearrangement joins TRBV18 to TRBJ1-1; D not resolved. The length of the CDR3 is 14 residues. V was shortened by 5 bases and J by 1 base, with 11 bases between the two germline ends. Germline-derived CDR1 and CDR2 are KGHSH and LQKENI.

J is TRBJ1-2 and V is TRBV6-5; possible D gene TRBD1, 6 bases. The V gene lost 5 bases and the J gene lost 7 bases, with 14 bases spanning the gap. The CDR3 extends over 13 amino acids. CDR1 is MNHEY, CDR2 SVGAGI, per germline. The CDR3 loop is CASSNGQFGGYTF. The CDR3 DNA sequence: TGTGCCAGCAGTAATGGACAGTTCGGTGGCTACACCTTC.

A remark on this clone: Other DNA sequences in the same sample also yield this CDR3. This CDR3 is CASSLGGAPYEQYF. As DNA, the CDR3 is TGTGCCAGCAGCCTGGGGGGGGCGCCCTACGAGCAGTACTTC. The V gene is TRBV7-3, the J gene TRBJ2-7; D is possibly TRBD2 (7 bases). The CDR3 totals 14 residues. Trimming took 5 bases from V and 2 from J, leaving 13 bases between them. Germline V gives CDR1 SGHTA, CDR2 FQGTGA.

V gene TRBV7-9 combines with J gene TRBJ1-4; D is uncertain. Trimming shortened V by 9 bases and J by 7 bases, and 15 bases separated the two germline ends. Germline V gene lookup returns CDR1 SEHNR and CDR2 FQNEAQ (reference sequence). The CDR3 has 13 amino acids. The CDR3 DNA is TGTGCCAGTCTAAGGGCGCTTGGTGAAAAACTGTTTTTT. Translating it yields CASLRALGEKLFF.

There are a few counts of this clone. The rearrangement joins TRBV11-3 to TRBJ1-1; no clear D. There are 13 residues in the CDR3. The V gene's germline CDR1 is SGHNT and CDR2 YENEEA. V lost 2 bases, J lost 8 bases, and 12 bases lay in between. The CDR3 region has the DNA TGTGCCAGCAGCTTAAGCATTACAGCAGAAGCTTTCTTT. This codes for CASSLSITAEAFF.

The chain uses TRBV28 and TRBJ1-5; TRBD1 matches 10 bases. Unmatched junction bases numbered 6, after V lost 6 bases and J lost 7 bases. This CDR3 has 14 amino acids. Germline V gene lookup returns CDR1 MDHEN and CDR2 SYDVKM. The CDR3: CASSLRQGAQPQHF. The CDR3 bases are TGTGCCAGCAGCTTACGACAGGGGGCACAGCCCCAGCATTTT. Full variable domain (rest looked up from reference TRBV28 and TRBJ1-5): DVKVTQSSRYLVKRTGEKVFLECVQDMDHENMFWYRQDPGLGLRLIYFSYDVKMKEKGDIPEGYSVSREKKERFSLILESASTNQTSMYLCASSLRQGAQPQHFGDGTRLSIL.

The rearrangement uses TRBV7-8 and TRBJ2-3; no clear D gene. V lost 0 bases to trimming and J lost 2 bases, with 15 bases between them. The CDR3 has 17 amino acids. CDR1 is SGHVS and CDR2 is FQNEAQ in the germline V gene. CDR3 nucleotides: TGTGCCAGCAGCTTAGCGTCGACACCTTGGGACACAGATACGCAGTATTTT. This codes for CASSLASTPWDTDTQYF.

The V and J genes are TRBV6-5 and TRBJ2-4; 9 bases fit TRBD1. Germline V CDR1 and CDR2: MNHEY, SVGAGI. This CDR3 comprises 12 residues. The V gene end was trimmed by 6 bases and the J gene end by 8 bases; junction bases not matched to a gene: 2. The CDR3 DNA reads TGTGCCAGCAGCTGGACAGGGGACATTCAGTACTTC. This translates into CASSWTGDIQYF.

This chain links TRBV9 with TRBJ2-2; 11 bases line up with TRBD1. The V gene's germline CDR1 is SGDLS and CDR2 YYNGEE. The CDR3 has 17 residues. V shed 0 bases, J shed 4 bases, and the junction held 5 bases outside the gene matches. For the CDR3, the DNA is TGTGCCAGCAGCGTAGTTGGACAGGGGGCGCGCACCGGGGAGCTGTTTTTT. As protein: CASSVVGQGARTGELFF.

The CDR3 DNA sequence: TGTGCCAGCAGCCGGCGACAGGGGCTCTCTGGAAACACCATATATTTT. This encodes CASSRRQGLSGNTIYF. V usage is TRBV28 and J usage is TRBJ1-3; 8 positions match TRBD1. CDR1 MDHEN and CDR2 SYDVKM come from the germline V gene. The trim removed 6 bases at V and 0 bases at J, leaving 7 bases unmatched. The length of the CDR3 is 16 residues.